The 25 T cell receptor beta chains presented below share a single source sample, sequenced in a study of CD8 T cells in Susac syndrome. RNA in amounts of about 0.5 to 1 ug was reverse transcribed with random hexamers. TCRdb used MiXCR to reprocess the immunoSEQ multiplex PCR reads, holding one entry per CDR3 protein. Altogether 100,000 to 150,000 distinct CDR3 sequences are present, around 94% being singletons, with the ten largest covering around 0.087%. Sequenced: CD4+ T cells from PBMCs. Receptors were obtained from a human donor in good health.

The rearrangement uses TRBV30 and TRBJ2-1; TRBD1 or TRBD2 may be the D gene (6 bases each). This CDR3 contains 14 residues. V lost 3 bases, J lost 3 bases, and 12 bases lay in between. The germline gives CDR1 GTSNPN, CDR2 SVGIG (reference sequence). In nucleotides, the CDR3 is TGTGCCTGGAGCCCCGGGGGCAGCTACAATGAGCAGTTCTTC. It translates to CAWSPGGSYNEQFF. Supplemented by reference TRBV30 and TRBJ2-1, the full variable domain reads SQTIHQWPATLVQPVGSPLSLECTVEGTSNPNLYWYRQAAGRGLQLLFYSVGIGQISSEVPQNLSASRPQDRQFILSSKKLLLSDSGFYLCAWSPGGSYNEQFFGPGTRLTVL.

The chain combines TRBV20-1 with TRBJ2-2; the D is unclear. Germline lookup yields CDR1 DFQATT and CDR2 SNEGSKA (reference sequence). Trimming took off 0 bases at V and 0 bases at J, with 14 bases between the two ends. This CDR3 has 17 residues. This chain's CDR3 is CSARDGLSPANTGELFF. DNA for the CDR3: TGCAGTGCTAGAGATGGCCTAAGTCCCGCGAACACCGGGGAGCTGTTTTTT.

The chain combines TRBV6-6 with TRBJ1-5; D gene unclear. Germline CDR1 and CDR2: MNHNY and SVGAGI (reference sequence). Between the trimmed V and J ends, which lost 4 bases and 3 bases, there was a span of 16 bases. The CDR3 length is 16 residues. As DNA, the CDR3 is TGTGCCAGCAGTTCTCCAGATGCAGCCTCCAATCAGCCCCAGCATTTT. It codes for CASSSPDAASNQPQHF.

CDR3 residues: CASSYSIHPGLQETQYF. The CDR3 nucleotides read TGTGCCAGCAGTTACTCGATACACCCCGGCCTACAAGAGACCCAGTACTTC. The V and J genes are TRBV6-5 and TRBJ2-5; no clear D. The CDR3 is made up of 17 amino acids. Between the trimmed V and J ends, which lost 0 bases and 2 bases, there was a span of 16 bases. Germline V gene data show CDR1 as MNHEY and CDR2 as SVGAGI.

The chain carries TRBV29-1 and TRBJ2-7, with D possibly being TRBD2 (5 bases). From germline, CDR1 is SQVTM and CDR2 ANQGSEA. The V end was cut by 4 bases, the J end by 2 bases, with 9 bases between. The CDR3 totals 12 residues. The CDR3 loop is CSVARTAYEQYF. The CDR3 DNA reads as TGCAGCGTTGCGAGGACTGCCTACGAGCAGTACTTC.

The chain employs TRBV3-1 and TRBJ2-1; 9 bases line up with TRBD1. Germline trimming cut 4 bases from V and 7 bases from J; bases unmatched to any gene: 14. The germline V gene has CDR1 LGHDT and CDR2 YNNKEL (reference sequence). CDR3 length: 17 amino acids. The CDR3: CASSLNPGTGSRNEQFF. The CDR3 DNA reads TGTGCCAGCAGCCTTAATCCCGGGACAGGGTCTCGAAATGAGCAGTTCTTC.

This clonotype appeared a single time. The chain has TRBV28 and TRBJ2-7; 10 positions match TRBD1. The germline gives CDR1 MDHEN, CDR2 SYDVKM. J gave up 0 bases and V 4 bases, and 12 bases lay outside the gene matches. The CDR3 spans 18 residues. CDR3 in amino acids: CASSSFRDRGQSSYEQYF. CDR3 nucleotides: TGTGCCAGCAGTTCCTTCCGGGACAGGGGTCAGAGCTCCTACGAGCAGTACTTC.

J is TRBJ1-2 and V is TRBV29-1; perhaps TRBD1 as D (5 bases). CDR3 length: 11 amino acids. Germline CDR1 is SQVTM and CDR2 is ANQGSEA. V dropped 7 bases and J dropped 6 bases, with 12 bases sitting between them. DNA of the CDR3: TGCAGCGGGGGGGACGGTGATGGCTACACCTTC. Its protein is CSGGDGDGYTF.

The chain employs TRBV12-3 or TRBV12-4 and TRBJ1-1, with D perhaps TRBD1 (5 bases). The CDR3 runs 14 residues. Trimming stripped 4 bases from V and 0 bases from J, with 9 bases between. In DNA form, the CDR3 reads TGTGCCAGCAGTTCGCAGGGCATGAACACTGAAGCTTTCTTT. It translates to CASSSQGMNTEAFF.

The chain recombines TRBV7-8 with TRBJ2-1, with 11 bases that match TRBD2. From germline, CDR1 is SGHVS and CDR2 FQNEAQ. Trimming took 3 bases from V and 3 from J; bases not matched to a gene: 4. The CDR3 is 16 residues long. CDR3 in amino acids: CASSFGTSGLYNEQFF. The CDR3 DNA follows: TGTGCCAGCAGCTTCGGGACTAGCGGACTCTACAATGAGCAGTTCTTC. Drawing the rest from reference TRBV7-8 and TRBJ2-1, the complete variable domain is GAGVSQSPRYKVAKRGQDVALRCDPISGHVSLFWYQQALGQGPEFLTYFQNEAQLDKSGLPSDRFFAERPEGSVSTLKIQRTQQEDSAVYLCASSFGTSGLYNEQFFGPGTRLTVL.

The count of this clonotype is one. The chain joins TRBV6-2 or TRBV6-3 to TRBJ1-1; TRBD1 matches at 8 bases. V dropped 2 bases and J dropped 0; count of bases not matched to a gene: 8. The CDR3 is 17 amino acids. Germline V gene lookup returns CDR1 MNHEY and CDR2 SVGEGT. The CDR3 DNA is TGTGCCAGCAGTTACCCCGACAGGGGTCGGATGAACACTGAAGCTTTCTTT. This translates into CASSYPDRGRMNTEAFF.

The chain links TRBV9 to TRBJ1-2; 10 bases are a match to TRBD1. Trimming at V came to 6 bases and at J to 8 bases, leaving 7 bases not matched to a gene. The CDR3 spans 13 residues. Germline-derived CDR1 and CDR2 are SGDLS and YYNGEE. CDR3 loop: CASNRDRGQGYTF. CDR3 nucleotides: TGTGCCAGCAACCGGGACAGGGGTCAGGGCTACACCTTC.

This chain links TRBV11-2 with TRBJ1-1; D is uncertain. This CDR3 is 12 amino acids long. The germline gives CDR1 SGHAT, CDR2 FQNNGV. Deletions cut 4 bases from V and 11 bases from J, with 14 bases between. In DNA, the CDR3 is TGTGCCAGCAGCTATCGGCTGGCTACGGCTTTCTTT. Translating it yields CASSYRLATAFF.

V usage is TRBV20-1 and J usage is TRBJ2-2; 8 bases are shared with TRBD2. The ends lost 6 bases at V and 5 bases at J; junction bases unmatched: 8. Germline CDR1 and CDR2: DFQATT and SNEGSKA (reference sequence). The CDR3 is 14 amino acids. In DNA form, the CDR3 reads TGCAGTGCAAGGAGCGGGAGCGGAACCGGGGAGCTGTTTTTT. This gives the protein CSARSGSGTGELFF.

This chain joins TRBV29-1 and TRBJ1-1; D gene unclear. Germline values: CDR1 SQVTM, CDR2 ANQGSEA. The CDR3 sequence is 13 residues long. V lost 7 bases and J 4 bases, leaving 16 bases between the germline ends. CDR3 amino acids: CSADDYVATEAFF. Here the CDR3 DNA reads TGCAGCGCGGACGATTATGTGGCCACTGAAGCTTTCTTT. Full variable domain (outside the CDR3, taken from reference TRBV29-1 and TRBJ1-1): SAVISQKPSRDICQRGTSLTIQCQVDSQVTMMFWYRQQPGQSLTLIATANQGSEATYESGFVIDKFPISRPNLTFSTLTVSNMSPEDSSIYLCSADDYVATEAFFGQGTRLTVV.

This chain connects TRBV7-6 to TRBJ2-5; 7 bases align to TRBD2. Germline CDR1 is SGHVS and CDR2 is FNYEAQ. Trimming at V came to 0 bases and at J to 3 bases, leaving 10 bases not matched to a gene. The CDR3 has 17 residues. CDR3 DNA: TGTGCCAGCAGCTTAGCGTACCCGGGAGGTGGTAAAGAGACCCAGTACTTC. The encoded protein is CASSLAYPGGGKETQYF. Full variable domain (missing parts from reference TRBV7-6 and TRBJ2-5): GAGVSQSPRYKVTKRGQDVALRCDPISGHVSLYWYRQALGQGPEFLTYFNYEAQQDKSGLPNDRFSAERPEGSISTLTIQRTEQRDSAMYRCASSLAYPGGGKETQYFGPGTRLLVL.

The chain is built from TRBV18 and TRBJ1-2; TRBD1 aligns across 7 bases. With V trimmed by 0 bases and J by 8 bases, 6 bases remained unmatched. The CDR3 is 14 amino acids. The V gene's germline CDR1 is KGHSH and CDR2 LQKENI. CDR3 bases: TGTGCCAGCTCACCACCGACAGGGTGGAACGGCTACACCTTC. It specifies CASSPPTGWNGYTF.

The V call is TRBV18, the J call TRBJ2-1; no definite D call. Germline-derived CDR1 and CDR2 are KGHSH and LQKENI. Trimming cost V 6 bases and J 6 bases, with 9 bases left between them. This CDR3 contains 12 residues. The CDR3 is CASSVGLNEQFF. The CDR3 DNA follows: TGTGCCAGCTCTGTCGGGCTCAATGAGCAGTTCTTC.

The chain is built from TRBV30 and TRBJ1-2; D unclear. With 4 bases removed from V and 4 bases from J, the gap between germline ends came to 13 bases. The CDR3 length is 13 residues. Germline V gives CDR1 GTSNPN, CDR2 SVGIG (reference sequence). CDR3 region: CAWNRDRPYGYTF. CDR3 DNA: TGTGCCTGGAATAGGGATCGTCCCTATGGCTACACCTTC.

The J gene is TRBJ1-2, the V gene TRBV29-1; TRBD1 matches at 9 bases. Germline values: CDR1 SQVTM, CDR2 ANQGSEA. This CDR3 contains 14 residues. J gave up 6 bases and V 4 bases, and 9 bases lay outside the gene matches. CDR3 nucleotides: TGCAGCGTTGGAGAGGACAGGGGACATAATGGCTACACCTTC. This sequence encodes CSVGEDRGHNGYTF.

The rearrangement uses TRBV5-8 and TRBJ2-7; D is possibly TRBD2 (6 bases). Trimming pared 4 bases from V and 5 bases from J, leaving 19 bases between. Per the germline V gene, CDR1 is SGHTS and CDR2 is YDEGEE. The CDR3 covers 15 residues. DNA of the CDR3: TGTGCCAGCAGCCGCGGGACCACACAGGCCCACGAGCAGTACTTC. Translation: CASSRGTTQAHEQYF.

The rearrangement joins TRBV6-1 to TRBJ2-2; D is undetermined. CDR1 and CDR2 (germline): MNHNS, SASEGT. The CDR3 is 17 residues long. Trimming left V 5 bases short and J 0 bases short, with 16 bases between. CDR3 region: CASSTYKGLANTGELFF. As DNA, the CDR3 is TGTGCCAGCAGTACCTACAAGGGCCTAGCGAACACCGGGGAGCTGTTTTTT.

The genes are TRBV6-2 or TRBV6-3 and TRBJ1-2, with D perhaps matching TRBD1 (5 bases). CDR1 MNHEY and CDR2 SVGEGT come from the germline V gene. Trimming took off 6 bases at V and 7 bases at J, with 15 bases between the two ends. The CDR3 covers 13 residues. The DNA of the CDR3 is TGTGCCAGCAGAAAAGACAGCGTCGGTGGCTACACCTTC. Its protein is CASRKDSVGGYTF.

The V call is TRBV20-1, the J call TRBJ1-2; unclear D gene. Germline assignment: CDR1 DFQATT and CDR2 SNEGSKA (reference sequence). The CDR3 extends over 12 amino acids. Deletions cut 4 bases from V and 4 bases from J, with 10 bases between. Here the CDR3 reads CSATLGSYGYTF. CDR3 DNA: TGCAGTGCTACTCTGGGGAGCTATGGCTACACCTTC.

The rearrangement joins TRBV4-1 to TRBJ1-5; D gene ambiguous. The CDR3 has 13 residues. Germline V gene sequence: CDR1 MGHRA, CDR2 YSYEKL. V was shortened by 0 bases and J by 9 bases, with 9 bases between the two germline ends. The CDR3 region has the DNA TGCGCCAGCAGCCAAGAGGGGATGGCGCCCCAGCATTTT. This codes for CASSQEGMAPQHF.